Shown below are 10 T cell receptor beta chains from a single sample sequenced in a study of blood T cell repertoires in COVID-19. The method was immunoSEQ multiplex PCR; TCRdb's version includes in-frame clones alone and lacks a portion of them. The sample lists approximately 240,000 clones, more than 70% occurring once. Sequencing was carried out using peripheral blood. These receptors all stem from a woman between 40 and 55 years old who had recovered from COVID-19.

V usage is TRBV9 and J usage is TRBJ2-2; 12 nucleotides line up with TRBD2. Germline loops: CDR1 SGDLS, CDR2 YYNGEE. V lost 3 bases and J lost 5; bases outside the gene matches: 2. This CDR3 region has 15 residues. This CDR3 reads CASSETSGSTGELFF. The CDR3 region has the DNA TGTGCCAGCAGCGAGACTAGCGGGAGTACCGGGGAGCTGTTTTTT.

The CDR3 region has the DNA TGCGCCAGCAGTCAATCGGGCCGTACCTACGAGCAGTACTTC. It is translated as CASSQSGRTYEQYF. The chain employs TRBV23-1 and TRBJ2-7; D unclear. TRBV23-1 is an ORF, and what it does is uncertain. The CDR3 spans 14 residues. Between the trimmed V and J ends, which lost 0 bases and 2 bases, there was a span of 8 bases.

The CDR3 reads CSAKRGNIQYF. CDR3 bases: TGCAGTGCTAAGCGGGGAAACATTCAGTACTTC. This rearrangement joins TRBV20-1 to TRBJ2-4, with 7 bases fitting TRBD2. CDR1 and CDR2 (germline): DFQATT, SNEGSKA (reference sequence). V was pared by 4 bases and J by 6 bases, with 0 bases of the junction left unmatched. This CDR3 comprises 11 residues.

The rearrangement links TRBV5-4 to TRBJ2-1; 7 bases are shared with TRBD2. V lost 0 bases, J lost 5 bases, and 5 bases stayed unmatched. In germline, CDR1 is SGHNT, CDR2 YYREEE (reference sequence). The CDR3 is 15 residues long. The CDR3 DNA follows: TGTGCCAGCAGCTTGGGGATAGCGGGTAACAATGAGCAGTTCTTC. Its protein product is CASSLGIAGNNEQFF.

The chain recombines TRBV30 with TRBJ2-1; 7 nucleotides agree with TRBD2. The CDR3 consists of 15 residues. Unmatched junction bases numbered 8, after V lost 6 bases and J lost 0 bases. CDR1 is GTSNPN and CDR2 is SVGIG in the germline V gene (reference sequence). The CDR3 spells CACRSGKGSYNEQFF. CDR3 nucleotides: TGTGCCTGCCGAAGCGGGAAGGGCTCCTACAATGAGCAGTTCTTC.

V usage is TRBV6-5 and J usage is TRBJ1-5; D call uncertain. This CDR3 comprises 12 residues. The V gene lost 11 bases and the J gene lost 6 bases, with 14 bases spanning the gap. CDR1 is MNHEY and CDR2 is SVGAGI in the germline V gene. CDR3 in amino acids: CAVGTRGQPQHF. DNA of the CDR3: TGTGCCGTAGGCACGCGCGGTCAGCCCCAGCATTTT.

The J gene is TRBJ1-1, the V gene TRBV11-1; D is possibly TRBD1 (5 bases). CDR1 SGHAT and CDR2 FQDESV come from the germline V gene (reference sequence). The CDR3 consists of 13 residues. Trimming left V 5 bases short and J 10 bases short, with 17 bases between. The CDR3, as DNA: TGTGCCAGCAGCCTCCAGGGCCCGATCGGAGCTTTCTTT. It yields the protein CASSLQGPIGAFF. Full variable domain (remainder filled in from reference TRBV11-1 and TRBJ1-1): EAEVAQSPRYKITEKSQAVAFWCDPISGHATLYWYRQILGQGPELLVQFQDESVVDDSQLPKDRFSAERLKGVDSTLKIQPAELGDSAMYLCASSLQGPIGAFFGQGTRLTVV.

CDR3 in amino acids: CASSPSRGPSYEQYF. In DNA, the CDR3 is TGTGCCAGCAGCCCTAGCAGGGGGCCCTCCTACGAGCAGTACTTC. The rearrangement links TRBV4-2 to TRBJ2-7; 8 nucleotides agree with TRBD1. V trimming: 4 bases; J trimming: 0 bases; junction bases outside the gene matches: 5. Germline assignment: CDR1 LGHNA and CDR2 YNFKEQ. This CDR3 region has 15 residues.

V is TRBV10-3 and J is TRBJ1-2, with 10 bases aligning to TRBD1. J gave up 4 bases and V 3 bases, and 5 bases lay outside the gene matches. CDR1 ENHRY and CDR2 SYGVKD come from the germline V gene. The length of the CDR3 is 15 residues. The CDR3 protein is CAISDPGQGGYGYTF. The CDR3 DNA follows: TGTGCCATCAGTGATCCCGGACAGGGGGGCTATGGCTACACCTTC.

The chain uses TRBV19 and TRBJ2-5; D is possibly TRBD1 (5 bases). CDR1 is LNHDA and CDR2 is SQIVND in the germline V gene (reference sequence). Trimming shortened V by 5 bases and J by 6 bases, and 16 bases separated the two germline ends. The CDR3 is made up of 14 amino acids. CDR3 amino acids: CASSLPGLGKTQYF. CDR3 DNA: TGTGCCAGTAGTCTCCCAGGGCTGGGAAAGACCCAGTACTTC.